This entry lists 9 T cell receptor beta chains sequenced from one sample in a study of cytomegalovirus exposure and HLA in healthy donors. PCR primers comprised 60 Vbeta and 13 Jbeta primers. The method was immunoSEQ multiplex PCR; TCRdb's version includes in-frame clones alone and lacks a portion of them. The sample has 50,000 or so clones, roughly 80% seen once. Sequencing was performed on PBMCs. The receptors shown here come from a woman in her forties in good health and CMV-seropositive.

The CDR3 DNA reads as TGTGCCAGCAGTGAATTCCTAGCGGGGGGCTACGAGCAGTACTTC. Translated, it gives CASSEFLAGGYEQYF. The chain recombines TRBV2 with TRBJ2-7; 11 nucleotides line up with TRBD2. With V trimmed by 2 bases and J by 3 bases, 3 bases remained unmatched. The germline V gene has CDR1 SNHLY and CDR2 FYNNEI. CDR3 length: 15 amino acids.

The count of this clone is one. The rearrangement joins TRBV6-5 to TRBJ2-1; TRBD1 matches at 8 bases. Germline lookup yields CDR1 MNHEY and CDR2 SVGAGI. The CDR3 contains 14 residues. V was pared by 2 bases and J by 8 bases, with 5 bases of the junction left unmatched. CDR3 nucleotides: TGTGCCAGCAGTTACGGGACAGGCGCCCATGAGCAGTTCTTC. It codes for CASSYGTGAHEQFF.

The DNA of the CDR3 is TGCAGCGTTGTGACTAGCGGGGGCCAAGAGACCCAGTACTTC. Translation: CSVVTSGGQETQYF. The chain uses TRBV29-1 and TRBJ2-5, with TRBD2 identical over 12 bases. CDR1 is SQVTM, CDR2 ANQGSEA, per germline. This CDR3 has 14 residues. After removal of 4 bases from V and 1 base from J, the junction contained 1 base not matched to a gene. Full variable domain (outside the CDR3, taken from reference TRBV29-1 and TRBJ2-5): SAVISQKPSRDICQRGTSLTIQCQVDSQVTMMFWYRQQPGQSLTLIATANQGSEATYESGFVIDKFPISRPNLTFSTLTVSNMSPEDSSIYLCSVVTSGGQETQYFGPGTRLLVL.

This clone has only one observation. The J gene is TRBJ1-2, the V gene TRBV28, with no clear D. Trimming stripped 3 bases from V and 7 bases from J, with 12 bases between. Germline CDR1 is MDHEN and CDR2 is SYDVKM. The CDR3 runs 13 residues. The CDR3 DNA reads TGTGCCAGCAGTTTCGGCCGGTGGAGTGGCTACACCTTC. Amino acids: CASSFGRWSGYTF.

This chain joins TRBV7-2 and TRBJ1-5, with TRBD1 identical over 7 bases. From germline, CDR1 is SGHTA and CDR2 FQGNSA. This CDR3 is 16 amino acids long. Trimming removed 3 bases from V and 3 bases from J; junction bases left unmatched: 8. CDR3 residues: CASSLGMDRSNQPQHF. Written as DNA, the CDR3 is TGTGCCAGCAGCTTGGGGATGGACAGGTCCAATCAGCCCCAGCATTTT.

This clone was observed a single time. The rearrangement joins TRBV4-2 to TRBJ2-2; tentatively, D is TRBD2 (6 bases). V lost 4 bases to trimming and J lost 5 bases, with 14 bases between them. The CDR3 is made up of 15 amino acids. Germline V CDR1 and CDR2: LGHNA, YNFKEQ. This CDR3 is CASSRHGGTTGELFF. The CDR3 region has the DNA TGTGCCAGCAGCCGACATGGCGGGACGACCGGGGAGCTGTTTTTT.

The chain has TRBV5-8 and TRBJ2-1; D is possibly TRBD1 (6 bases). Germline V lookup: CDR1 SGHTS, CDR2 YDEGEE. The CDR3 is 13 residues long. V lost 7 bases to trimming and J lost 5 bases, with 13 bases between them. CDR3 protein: CASQNRVHNEQFF. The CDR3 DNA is TGTGCCAGCCAAAACAGGGTGCACAATGAGCAGTTCTTC. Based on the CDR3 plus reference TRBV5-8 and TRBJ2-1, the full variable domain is EAGVTQSPTHLIKTRGQQATLRCSPISGHTSVYWYQQALGLGLQFLLWYDEGEERNRGNFPPRFSGRQFPNYSSELNVNALELEDSALYLCASQNRVHNEQFFGPGTRLTVL.

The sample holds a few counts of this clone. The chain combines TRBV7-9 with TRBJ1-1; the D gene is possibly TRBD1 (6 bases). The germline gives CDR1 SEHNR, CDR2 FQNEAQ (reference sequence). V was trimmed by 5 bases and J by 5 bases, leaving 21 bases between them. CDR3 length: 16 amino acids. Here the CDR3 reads CASSRRGRGEGTEAFF. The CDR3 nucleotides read TGTGCCAGCAGCCGACGAGGCAGGGGAGAGGGAACTGAAGCTTTCTTT.

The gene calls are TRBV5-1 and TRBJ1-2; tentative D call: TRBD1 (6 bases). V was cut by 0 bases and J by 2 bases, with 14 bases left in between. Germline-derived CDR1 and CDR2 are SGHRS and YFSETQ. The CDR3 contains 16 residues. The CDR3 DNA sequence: TGCGCCAGCAGCTTGGAAGGCCGGGACATAAACTATGGCTACACCTTC. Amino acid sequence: CASSLEGRDINYGYTF.